A single sample gave rise to the 9 T cell receptor beta chains below, sequenced in a study of regulatory T cells in long-lasting Graves disease. CDR3 regions were amplified by Arm-PCR using iRepertoire HTBI primers to build TCR beta libraries. MiXCR, run by TCRdb on the multiplex PCR reads, gives a single entry per CDR3 protein. Among around 320,000 distinct CDR3 sequences listed, around 17% were seen once. The time point denotes: newly diagnosed GD, antithyroid drugs for less than 3 months. Following extraction of RNA from PBMCs, that RNA was used to make the TCR library. This same sample was also part of a study on T cells in Graves' hyperthyroidism and ophthalmopathy.

The specimen comprised peripheral blood mononuclear cells (PBMCs), sampled at new diagnosis, from a patient treated with antithyroid drugs. The source of these receptors is a middle-aged man with Graves disease.

This clonotype was detected ten times or more. The chain uses TRBV28 and TRBJ1-1, with D possibly TRBD1 on 5 matching bases. Between the trimmed V and J ends, which lost 6 bases and 0 bases, there was a span of 14 bases. The CDR3 runs to 15 residues. CDR1 and CDR2 (germline): MDHEN, SYDVKM. CDR3 nucleotide sequence: TGTGCCAGCAGACCCGACAGCCTACTGAACACTGAAGCTTTCTTT. Protein sequence: CASRPDSLLNTEAFF.

V usage is TRBV19 and J usage is TRBJ2-3, with D possibly TRBD1 on 6 matching bases. The CDR3 has 14 residues. Trimming took off 3 bases at V and 2 bases at J, with 9 bases between the two ends. CDR1 LNHDA and CDR2 SQIVND come from the germline V gene (reference sequence). Here the CDR3 DNA reads TGTGCCAGTAGTATTGCAGGGGTCACAGATACGCAGTATTTT. Encoded protein: CASSIAGVTDTQYF.

V is TRBV20-1 and J is TRBJ2-1; TRBD2 might be the D (6 bases). Per the germline V gene, CDR1 is DFQATT and CDR2 is SNEGSKA (reference sequence). V lost 7 bases, J lost 9 bases, and 25 bases lay in between. The CDR3 sequence is 15 residues long. In DNA form, the CDR3 reads TGCAGTGGGGCGTTCCGGGACTGGGGGAGATCTGAGCAGTTCTTC. Its protein is CSGAFRDWGRSEQFF.

This rearrangement joins TRBV11-2 to TRBJ2-3, with 11 bases lining up with TRBD2. The V segment lost 5 bases and the J segment 5 bases; nucleotides outside the gene matches: 6. CDR3 size: 15 residues. The germline gives CDR1 SGHAT, CDR2 FQNNGV. The CDR3 coding sequence is TGTGCCAGCAGCCTTAGCGGGGGGGGGCAAGATACGCAGTATTTT. This sequence encodes CASSLSGGGQDTQYF.

This clonotype was found a few times. The gene calls are TRBV5-4 and TRBJ1-1; D ambiguous. The CDR3 has 15 amino acids. Trimming shortened V by 1 base and J by 0 bases, and 10 bases separated the two germline ends. The germline V gene has CDR1 SGHNT and CDR2 YYREEE (reference sequence). CDR3 DNA sequence: TGTGCCAGCAGCTTGCCGAAGGACCTGAACACTGAAGCTTTCTTT. It specifies CASSLPKDLNTEAFF.

For this clonotype: One end of the junction is discordant with germline, which a read error may explain. V usage is TRBV6-5 and J usage is TRBJ1-1; D gene ambiguous. Germline CDR1 is MNHEY and CDR2 is SVGAGI. CDR3 length: 13 amino acids. Written as DNA, the CDR3 is TGTGCCAGCAATTACCGAGTCTCCACTGAAGCTTTCTTT. Encoded protein: CASNYRVSTEAFF.

This clonotype was picked up a small number of times. The CDR3 loop is CASSSSRGASTQYF. CDR3 DNA: TGTGCCAGCAGTTCTAGCAGGGGGGCGAGTACGCAGTATTTT. The chain is built from TRBV7-6 and TRBJ2-3; D is perhaps TRBD1 (7 bases). Germline CDR1 is SGHVS and CDR2 is FNYEAQ. V lost 6 bases and J 8 bases, leaving 18 bases between the germline ends. This CDR3 has 14 amino acids.

This clonotype was counted ten times or more. This chain uses TRBV30 with TRBJ1-1; perhaps TRBD1 as D (6 bases). The V and J ends lost 3 bases and 1 base respectively, with 12 bases between them. The CDR3 covers 14 residues. CDR1 GTSNPN and CDR2 SVGIG come from the germline V gene (reference sequence). The CDR3 DNA reads as TGTGCCTGGAGGTTTAAGGGGGGGAACACTGAAGCTTTCTTT. The encoded protein is CAWRFKGGNTEAFF.

This clonotype was picked up many times. This chain joins TRBV16 and TRBJ2-1; TRBD2 aligns across 9 bases. The CDR3 runs 16 residues. With 0 bases clipped from V and 6 bases from J, the junction kept 6 bases outside the gene matches. CDR1 is KGHSY and CDR2 is FQNENV in the germline V gene. CDR3 coding DNA: TGTGCCAGCAGCCAATCAATAGCGGGGGCGCTCAATGAGCAGTTCTTC. Translated: CASSQSIAGALNEQFF.